Listed here are 9 T cell receptor beta chains from one sample, sequenced in a study of blood T cell repertoires in COVID-19. Data came from immunoSEQ multiplex PCR; TCRdb stores just in-frame clones and leaves some out. The table includes around 56,000 clones, roughly nine tenths detected once. The sample was peripheral blood. The receptors derive from a woman aged 60 to 75 with active or convalescent COVID-19.

The chain links TRBV30 to TRBJ2-1, with 9 positions matching TRBD2. The CDR3 is 14 residues long. The V gene's germline CDR1 is GTSNPN and CDR2 SVGIG (reference sequence). Trimming took 4 bases from V and 5 from J; bases not matched to a gene: 6. Written as DNA, the CDR3 is TGTGCCTGGACCCTAGCGGGATTAAACAATGAGCAGTTCTTC. This gives the protein CAWTLAGLNNEQFF.

As for this clone: The same CDR3 is also encoded by other DNA sequences in this sample. The chain uses TRBV9 and TRBJ2-3; TRBD1 might be the D (5 bases). Germline V gene lookup returns CDR1 SGDLS and CDR2 YYNGEE. The CDR3 covers 12 residues. The ends were cut back, 7 bases at V and 8 bases at J, with 14 bases in the middle. The CDR3 region is CASSLDRITQYF. DNA for the CDR3: TGTGCCAGCTCGCTCGACAGAATTACGCAGTATTTT.

This clone was seen just once. The chain uses TRBV7-2 and TRBJ2-3, with D possibly TRBD2 on 6 matching bases. Germline V CDR1 and CDR2: SGHTA, FQGNSA. This CDR3 has 14 amino acids. V was trimmed by 3 bases and J by 4 bases, leaving 11 bases between them. CDR3 nucleotide sequence: TGTGCCAGCAGCTTCGGGGGAAGCGCAGATACGCAGTATTTT. This translates into CASSFGGSADTQYF.

The chain is built from TRBV30 and TRBJ1-2; 11 nucleotides agree with TRBD1. The germline V gene encodes CDR1 GTSNPN and CDR2 SVGIG (reference sequence). J gave up 8 bases and V 2 bases, and 4 bases lay outside the gene matches. The CDR3 covers 13 residues. CDR3 sequence: CAWSRTGGGGYTF. The CDR3 coding sequence is TGTGCCTGGAGTAGGACAGGGGGCGGGGGCTACACCTTC.

V is TRBV7-3 and J is TRBJ2-1; TRBD2 agrees at 9 bases. The germline V gene has CDR1 SGHTA and CDR2 FQGTGA. After removal of 0 bases from V and 2 bases from J, the junction contained 2 bases not matched to a gene. This CDR3 contains 16 residues. The CDR3 protein is CASSLTGGRAYNEQFF. The CDR3 DNA follows: TGTGCCAGCAGCTTAACCGGCGGGAGGGCCTACAATGAGCAGTTCTTC.

CDR3 in amino acids: CASRRTGVYGYTF. The CDR3 nucleotides are TGTGCCAGCAGGCGGACAGGGGTCTATGGCTACACCTTC. The chain recombines TRBV6-5 with TRBJ1-2; 9 positions match TRBD1. Germline V gene lookup returns CDR1 MNHEY and CDR2 SVGAGI. Unmatched junction bases numbered 3, after V lost 6 bases and J lost 4 bases. The CDR3 is made up of 13 amino acids.

V and J are TRBV5-6 and TRBJ2-7; the match to TRBD2 covers 10 bases. The V gene end was trimmed by 3 bases and the J gene end by 5 bases; junction bases not matched to a gene: 11. From germline, CDR1 is SGHDT and CDR2 YYEEEE. This CDR3 contains 16 residues. In DNA form, the CDR3 reads TGTGCCAGCAGCTCCATACTAGCGGGGTTTAACGACGAGCAGTACTTC. This codes for CASSSILAGFNDEQYF. Looking up the rest from reference TRBV5-6 and TRBJ2-7 gives the full variable domain: DAGVTQSPTHLIKTRGQQVTLRCSPKSGHDTVSWYQQALGQGPQFIFQYYEEEERQRGNFPDRFSGHQFPNYSSELNVNALLLGDSALYLCASSSILAGFNDEQYFGPGTRLTVT.

This clone was recorded once. The chain joins TRBV6-5 to TRBJ1-1; 7 bases line up with TRBD1. With 6 bases clipped from V and 1 base from J, the junction kept 5 bases outside the gene matches. This CDR3 has 14 amino acids. Germline V CDR1 and CDR2: MNHEY, SVGAGI. The CDR3 loop is CASSSDRRNTEAFF. In DNA, the CDR3 is TGTGCCAGCAGCTCGGACAGGAGGAACACTGAAGCTTTCTTT.

The chain links TRBV5-4 to TRBJ2-1; 8 bases agree with TRBD2. This CDR3 is 15 amino acids long. Losses at the gene ends were 2 bases for V and 12 bases for J; bases not matched to a gene: 13. Germline V lookup: CDR1 SGHNT, CDR2 YYREEE (reference sequence). The CDR3: CASSFEVYREGGQFF. The CDR3 DNA reads TGTGCCAGCAGCTTCGAGGTATACCGGGAGGGGGGGCAGTTCTTC. The variable domain in full, with the rest retrieved from reference TRBV5-4 and TRBJ2-1, is ETGVTQSPTHLIKTRGQQVTLRCSSQSGHNTVSWYQQALGQGPQFIFQYYREEENGRGNFPPRFSGLQFPNYSSELNVNALELDDSALYLCASSFEVYREGGQFFGPGTRLTVL.